This T cell receptor (beta chain) is drawn from a study of siplizumab effects on memory and regulatory T cells. Whole-study results and caveats: Both greater diversity than memory cells and a major contribution to the alloresponse seemed to characterize naive T cells. An assignable naive or memory phenotype was lacking in roughly 75-95% of proliferating CD4+ or CD8+ clones. Suppression by proliferating Tregs derived from siplizumab cultures was not verified. Treatment with siplizumab left mappable alloreactive CD4+ clones averaging roughly 69% Treg-derived, compared with approximately 25% in controls.

Looked up from germline, CDR1 is SGHDT and CDR2 is YYEEEE. This CDR3 is built from 14 residues. V gave up 4 bases and J gave up 0 bases, with 8 bases separating them. This table comes from immunoSEQ multiplex PCR, and its TCRdb copy is limited to in-frame clones, with some not included. The sample carries tens of thousands of clones, roughly nine tenths recorded once. On this clone itself: Antigen specificity is unknown.

The chain recombines TRBV5-6 with TRBJ1-3; maybe TRBD1 (6 bases). This TCR came from a human donor in good health. Sequencing input: CD8+ T cells sorted from blood. The CDR3 nucleotides are TGTGCCAGCAGCGCAGGGGTCTCTGGAAACACCATATATTTT. Its protein is CASSAGVSGNTIYF.